This TCR beta chain was captured by sequencing in a study of early T cells in non-severe SARS-CoV-2 infection (dated by TCRdb to about 2021). As for the study more broadly: Because TCR sequencing was done on bulk RNA from unsorted whole blood, the alpha and beta chains could not be paired.

Here V drops 7 bases and J drops 4 bases, and the junction holds 9 bases not matched to any gene. The cysteine opens and the phenylalanine closes a CDR3 of 14 amino acids. The retained sequence is limited to the CDR3, 42 bases, with the frame set at the first base. The paper's findings and limits, for the study overall: VDJdb matching was skewed toward anti-spike CD8 responses, so virus-specific expansions were likely underestimated and private and CD4 specificities were missed.

This clonotype was picked up a small number of times. The antigen it recognizes is unknown. No much larger clonotype is one base removed from it; base qualities were not supplied. To prepare the library, 5' RACE was applied. The instrument was a NextSeq 500. To correct for sequencing error and PCR bias, the TCR library protocol tagged individual cDNA molecules with unique molecular identifiers. Both TCR alpha and beta chains were sequenced, and tight co-correlation was observed between alpha and beta sequence abundances in each sample. As for the authors' bioinformatics: Decombinator V4 was used to perform V gene, J gene and CDR3 annotation of TCR sequences. Expanded TCRs were defined as changing significantly between any two time points under a Poisson model with p below 0.0001. TCR abundances were normalised to the total number of TCRs sequenced per sample and were expressed as counts per million. MAIT TCRs were defined by TRAV1-2 paired with TRAJ12, TRAJ20 or TRAJ33, and iNKT TCRs by TRAV10 paired with TRAJ18. VDJdb, accessed on 1 November 2021, was searched for TCRs annotated for CMV, EBV and SARS-CoV-2, and TCRs annotated for more than one antigen were excluded. TCRdb applied fastp at Q25 and MiXCR to the public reads, then kept only in-frame beta chains. Rows with a matching CDR3 protein are joined into one entry that keeps the most common DNA and genes. The V and J calls were determined by TCRdb, not by the authors. The sample contains roughly 120,000 distinct CDR3 sequences, 15% of them found a single time. 21% of the sample is held by the ten biggest clonotypes.

This was a case-control study nested in a cohort of healthcare workers in London, UK, who had nasopharyngeal swab PCR tests and blood samples taken every week. Healthcare workers were recruited during the week of the UK lockdown, between 23 and 31 March 2020, and followed weekly for up to roughly 15 weeks. The source material was whole blood. This clonotype was obtained from an adult who was a healthcare worker with PCR-confirmed SARS-CoV-2 infection or an uninfected control (not recorded which). The chain is made from TRBV12-3 or TRBV12-4 and TRBJ2-5, and 7 junctional nucleotides match TRBD1. The CDR3 is CASNEGTDRETQYF. The bases are TGTGCCAGCAACGAGGGGACAGATCGAGAGACCCAGTACTTC.